This entry lists 6 T cell receptor beta chains sequenced from one sample in a study of T cell repertoires in cytomegalovirus infection. TCRdb re-called the reads through MiXCR, storing one row per CDR3 protein. The sample has 200,000 to 300,000 distinct CDR3 sequences, approximately 8.3% seen once. The sequencing input was PBMCs. All receptors come from a human donor in good health (CMV status not recorded). Some clones in this sample may be carry-over from other donors' samples.

This clonotype occurred many times. This chain joins TRBV27 and TRBJ2-2; 12 bases are a match to TRBD2. V trimming: 3 bases; J trimming: 4 bases; junction bases outside the gene matches: 3. In germline, CDR1 is MNHEY, CDR2 SMNVEV (reference sequence). The CDR3 contains 16 residues. Here the CDR3 reads CASSFLAGGRTGELFF. The DNA of the CDR3 is TGTGCCAGCAGTTTCCTAGCGGGGGGGCGCACCGGGGAGCTGTTTTTT.

This clonotype has only a few counts. The rearrangement joins TRBV19 to TRBJ1-5; 8 bases are a match to TRBD1. Trimming took 9 bases from V and 6 from J; bases not matched to a gene: 13. CDR3 length equals 15 residues. CDR1 LNHDA and CDR2 SQIVND come from the germline V gene (reference sequence). CDR3 sequence (DNA): TGTGCCAGCCGACCAGGTCAGGGGGCACTTCAGCCCCAGCATTTT. Translated: CASRPGQGALQPQHF.

This clonotype was counted ten times or more. The gene calls are TRBV7-2 and TRBJ2-7; no clear D. CDR3 length equals 14 residues. Germline V gene lookup returns CDR1 SGHTA and CDR2 FQGNSA. V was clipped by 3 bases and J by 6 bases, with 15 bases between them. The chain's CDR3 is CASSFAQTNSEQYF. In DNA form, the CDR3 reads TGTGCCAGCAGCTTTGCTCAGACGAACTCCGAGCAGTACTTC.

This clonotype was seen many times. The chain couples TRBV7-2 to TRBJ2-5; TRBD1 aligns across 8 bases. Losses at the gene ends were 8 bases for V and 5 bases for J; bases not matched to a gene: 13. Germline lookup yields CDR1 SGHTA and CDR2 FQGNSA. This CDR3 has 15 residues. The chain's CDR3 is CASGLRQGAGETQYF. The CDR3 DNA sequence: TGTGCCAGCGGACTTAGGCAGGGGGCGGGTGAGACCCAGTACTTC.

This clonotype was picked up many times. The chain carries TRBV11-2 and TRBJ2-7; 8 bases are a match to TRBD2. The CDR3 contains 15 residues. CDR1 SGHAT and CDR2 FQNNGV come from the germline V gene. The trim removed 0 bases at V and 2 bases at J, leaving 3 bases unmatched. Here the CDR3 reads CASSLDRGGTYEQYF. In DNA form, the CDR3 reads TGTGCCAGCAGCTTAGACCGGGGGGGTACCTACGAGCAGTACTTC.

This clonotype was seen more than once but under ten times. V is TRBV5-6 and J is TRBJ2-5, with TRBD2 as a possible D gene (5 bases). The CDR3 runs to 14 residues. V shed 3 bases and J shed 5 bases, with 14 bases lying between them. Germline CDR1 reads SGHDT; CDR2 reads YYEEEE. The CDR3 coding sequence is TGTGCCAGCAGCTCCGCCGGGGTACGGGAGACCCAGTACTTC. This sequence encodes CASSSAGVRETQYF.